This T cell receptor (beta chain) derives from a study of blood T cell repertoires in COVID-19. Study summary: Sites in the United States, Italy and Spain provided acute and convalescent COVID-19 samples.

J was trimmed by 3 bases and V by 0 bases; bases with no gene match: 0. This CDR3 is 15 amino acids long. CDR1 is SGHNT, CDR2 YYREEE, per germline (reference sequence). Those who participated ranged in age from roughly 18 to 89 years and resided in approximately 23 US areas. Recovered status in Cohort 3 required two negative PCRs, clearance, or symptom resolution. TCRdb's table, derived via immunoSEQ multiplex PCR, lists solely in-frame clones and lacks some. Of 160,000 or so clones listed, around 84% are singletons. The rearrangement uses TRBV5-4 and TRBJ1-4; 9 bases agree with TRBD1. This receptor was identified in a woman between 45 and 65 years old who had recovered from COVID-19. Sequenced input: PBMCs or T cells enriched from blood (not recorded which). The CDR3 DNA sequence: TGTGCCAGCAGCTTGGGGACAGGGGCTAATGAAAAACTGTTTTTT. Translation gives CASSLGTGANEKLFF.